This TCR beta chain is from a study of beta chain features in type 1 diabetes. Study-level information: Age, gender, cell numbers and subset yield matched between patients and controls. Whole-study findings and limits: Patients' naive, central memory and Treg TCRB repertoires seemed closer to one another than those of healthy donors.

Expressed TCRB transcripts were sequenced because the entire RNA isolate underwent reverse transcription. Average reads for naive, central memory and regulatory T cell samples were about 3.7 million. The assay was immunoSEQ multiplex PCR, and TCRdb's table has in-frame clones only and misses some. Of about half a million clones in the sample, 10% to 12% were seen once. A word on this clone: What it binds is unknown.

CDR1 SGHRS and CDR2 YFSETQ come from the germline V gene. V was cut by 4 bases and J by 6 bases, with 8 bases left in between. This CDR3 contains 11 residues. This chain uses TRBV5-1 with TRBJ2-7; D unresolved. The sample consisted of naive CD4+ T cells from blood. The sequence derives from a woman younger than 30 in good health. CDR3 DNA: TGCGCCAGCAGCCCCCCATCCGAGCAGTACGTC. Translating it yields CASSPPSEQYV.